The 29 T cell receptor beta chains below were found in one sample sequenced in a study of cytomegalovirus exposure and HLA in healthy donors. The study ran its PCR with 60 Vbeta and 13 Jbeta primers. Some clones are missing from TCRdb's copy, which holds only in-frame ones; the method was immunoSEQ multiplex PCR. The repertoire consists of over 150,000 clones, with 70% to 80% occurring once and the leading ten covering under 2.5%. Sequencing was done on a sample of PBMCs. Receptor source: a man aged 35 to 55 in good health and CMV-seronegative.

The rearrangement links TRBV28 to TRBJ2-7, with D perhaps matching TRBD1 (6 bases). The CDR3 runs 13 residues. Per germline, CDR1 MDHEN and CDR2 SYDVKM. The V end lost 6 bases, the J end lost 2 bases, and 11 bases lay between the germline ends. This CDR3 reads CASSLTGTYEQYF. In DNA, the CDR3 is TGTGCCAGCAGCCTGACAGGAACCTACGAGCAGTACTTC.

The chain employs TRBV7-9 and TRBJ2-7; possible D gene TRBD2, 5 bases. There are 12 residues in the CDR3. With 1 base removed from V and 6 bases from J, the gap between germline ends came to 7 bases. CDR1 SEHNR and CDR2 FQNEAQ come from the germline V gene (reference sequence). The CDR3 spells CASSLVGAEQYF. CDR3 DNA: TGTGCCAGCAGCTTAGTGGGAGCCGAGCAGTACTTC.

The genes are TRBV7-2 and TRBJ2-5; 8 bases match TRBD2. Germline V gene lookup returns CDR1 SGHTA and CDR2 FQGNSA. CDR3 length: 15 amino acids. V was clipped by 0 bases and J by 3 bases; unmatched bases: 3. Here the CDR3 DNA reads TGTGCCAGCAGCTTAGCCGGGGGGGGTAAAGAGACCCAGTACTTC. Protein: CASSLAGGGKETQYF.

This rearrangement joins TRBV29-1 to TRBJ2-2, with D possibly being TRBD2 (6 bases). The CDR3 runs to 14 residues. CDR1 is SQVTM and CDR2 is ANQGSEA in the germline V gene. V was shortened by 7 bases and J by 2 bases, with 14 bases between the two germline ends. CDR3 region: CSAGLKTNTGELFF. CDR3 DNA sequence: TGCAGCGCGGGACTGAAAACAAACACCGGGGAGCTGTTTTTT.

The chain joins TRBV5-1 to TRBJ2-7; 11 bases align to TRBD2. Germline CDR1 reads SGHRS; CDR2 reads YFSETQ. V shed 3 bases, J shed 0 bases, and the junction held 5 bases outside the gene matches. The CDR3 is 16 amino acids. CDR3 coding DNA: TGCGCCAGCAGCTCTCAGACTAGCGGGATCTCCTACGAGCAGTACTTC. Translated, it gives CASSSQTSGISYEQYF.

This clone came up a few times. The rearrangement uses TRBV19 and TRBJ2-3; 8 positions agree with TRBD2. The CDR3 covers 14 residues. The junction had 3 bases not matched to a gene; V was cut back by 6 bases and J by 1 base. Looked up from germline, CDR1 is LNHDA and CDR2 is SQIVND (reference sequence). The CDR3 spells CASSGGARTDTQYF. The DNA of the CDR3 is TGTGCCAGTAGCGGGGGGGCCCGCACAGATACGCAGTATTTT.

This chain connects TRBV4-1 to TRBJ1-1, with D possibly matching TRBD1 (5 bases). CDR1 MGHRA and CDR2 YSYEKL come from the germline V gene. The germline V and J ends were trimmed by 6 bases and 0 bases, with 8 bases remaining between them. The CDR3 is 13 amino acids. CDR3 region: CASSYRLNTEAFF. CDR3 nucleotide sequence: TGCGCCAGCAGTTACAGGTTGAACACTGAAGCTTTCTTT.

The CDR3 protein is CASSIDSTTGGWDEQFF. CDR3 DNA sequence: TGTGCCAGTAGTATAGATAGTACGACAGGGGGATGGGATGAGCAGTTCTTC. The J gene is TRBJ2-1, the V gene TRBV19, with 9 positions matching TRBD1. The germline V gene has CDR1 LNHDA and CDR2 SQIVND (reference sequence). The CDR3 runs 17 residues. With V trimmed by 0 bases and J by 8 bases, 11 bases remained unmatched. The full variable domain, rest sourced from reference TRBV19 and TRBJ2-1, is DGGITQSPKYLFRKEGQNVTLSCEQNLNHDAMYWYRQDPGQGLRLIYYSQIVNDFQKGDIAEGYSVSREKKESFPLTVTSAQKNPTAFYLCASSIDSTTGGWDEQFFGPGTRLTVL.

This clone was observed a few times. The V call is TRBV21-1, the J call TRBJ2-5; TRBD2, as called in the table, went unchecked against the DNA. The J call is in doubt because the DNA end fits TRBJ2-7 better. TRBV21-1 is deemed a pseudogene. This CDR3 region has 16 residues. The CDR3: CASSVGGGGRGYEQYF. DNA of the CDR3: TGTGCCAGCAGCGTAGGGGGTGGCGGGAGAGGGTACGAGCAGTACTTC.

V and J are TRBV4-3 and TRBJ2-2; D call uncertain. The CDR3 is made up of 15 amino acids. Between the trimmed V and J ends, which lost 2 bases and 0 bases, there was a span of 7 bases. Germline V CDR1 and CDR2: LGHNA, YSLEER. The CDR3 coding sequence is TGCGCCAGCAGCCAAAGCCTAGCGAACACCGGGGAGCTGTTTTTT. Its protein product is CASSQSLANTGELFF.

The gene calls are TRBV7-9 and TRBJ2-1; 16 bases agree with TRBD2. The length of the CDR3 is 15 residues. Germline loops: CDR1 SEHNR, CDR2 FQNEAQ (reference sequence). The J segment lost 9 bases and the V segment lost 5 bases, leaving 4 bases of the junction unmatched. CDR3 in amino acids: CASSPGLAGGLEQFF. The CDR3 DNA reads TGTGCCAGCAGCCCGGGACTAGCGGGAGGGCTTGAGCAGTTCTTC.

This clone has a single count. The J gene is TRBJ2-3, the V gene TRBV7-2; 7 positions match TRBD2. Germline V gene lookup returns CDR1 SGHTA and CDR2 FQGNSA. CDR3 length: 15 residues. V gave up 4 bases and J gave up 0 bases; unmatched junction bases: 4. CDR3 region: CASSSREISTDTQYF. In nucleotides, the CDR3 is TGTGCCAGCAGCTCGCGGGAGATTAGCACAGATACGCAGTATTTT.

DNA for the CDR3: TGTGCCATCAGTGACAAAGAGACCCAGTACTTC. It translates to CAISDKETQYF. This chain links TRBV10-3 with TRBJ2-5; D call uncertain. Germline V lookup: CDR1 ENHRY, CDR2 SYGVKD. Trimming shortened V by 3 bases and J by 3 bases, and 2 bases separated the two germline ends. The CDR3 consists of 11 residues.

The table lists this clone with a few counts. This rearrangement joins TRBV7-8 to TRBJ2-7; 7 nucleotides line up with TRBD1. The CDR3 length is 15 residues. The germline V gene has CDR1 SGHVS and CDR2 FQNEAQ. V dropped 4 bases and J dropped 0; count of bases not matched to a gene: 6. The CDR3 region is CASSSARDSSYEQYF. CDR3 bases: TGTGCCAGCAGCTCGGCGAGGGACAGCTCCTACGAGCAGTACTTC.

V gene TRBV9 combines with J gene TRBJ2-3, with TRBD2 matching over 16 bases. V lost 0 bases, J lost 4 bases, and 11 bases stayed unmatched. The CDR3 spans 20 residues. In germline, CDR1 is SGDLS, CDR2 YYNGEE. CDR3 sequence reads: CASSVAMSGLAGGRPDTQYF. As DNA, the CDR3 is TGTGCCAGCAGCGTAGCTATGTCGGGACTAGCGGGAGGGCGTCCAGATACGCAGTATTTT.

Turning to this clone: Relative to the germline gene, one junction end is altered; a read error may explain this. This chain's CDR3 is CASSFRTGGIRGANGLTF. For the CDR3, the DNA is TGTGCCAGCAGCTTTAGGACAGGGGGAATTCGAGGGGCCAACGGCCTGACTTTC. The V and J genes are TRBV5-6 and TRBJ2-6, with 10 bases aligning to TRBD1. CDR1 is SGHDT and CDR2 is YYEEEE in the germline V gene. There are 18 residues in the CDR3.

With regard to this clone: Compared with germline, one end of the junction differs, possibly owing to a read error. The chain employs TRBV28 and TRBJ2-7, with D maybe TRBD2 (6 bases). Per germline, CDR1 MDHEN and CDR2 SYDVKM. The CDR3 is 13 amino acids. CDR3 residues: CASSLGWAGRRDF. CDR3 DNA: TGTGCCAGCAGTTTGGGTTGGGCGGGGCGTAGGGACTTC.

The DNA for the CDR3 is TGCGCCAGCAGCTCTGGTCCACAGGACCCGACTAGCACAGATACGCAGTATTTT. This codes for CASSSGPQDPTSTDTQYF. The genes are TRBV5-1 and TRBJ2-3, with a tentative D call TRBD1 (5 bases). The CDR3 length is 18 residues. V was cut by 3 bases and J by 0 bases, with 20 bases left in between. The germline gives CDR1 SGHRS, CDR2 YFSETQ.

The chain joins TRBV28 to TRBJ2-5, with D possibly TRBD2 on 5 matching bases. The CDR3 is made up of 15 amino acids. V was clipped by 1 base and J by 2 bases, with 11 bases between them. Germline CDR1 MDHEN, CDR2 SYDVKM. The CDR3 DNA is TGTGCCAGCAGTTTATCGAGGGTCGCTCAAGAGACCCAGTACTTC. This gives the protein CASSLSRVAQETQYF.

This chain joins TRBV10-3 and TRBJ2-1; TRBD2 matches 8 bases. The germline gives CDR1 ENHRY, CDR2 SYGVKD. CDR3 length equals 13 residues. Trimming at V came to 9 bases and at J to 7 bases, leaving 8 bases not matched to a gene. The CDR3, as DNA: TGTGCCATTACCAGCGGGAGTACGAATGAGCAGTTCTTC. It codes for CAITSGSTNEQFF.

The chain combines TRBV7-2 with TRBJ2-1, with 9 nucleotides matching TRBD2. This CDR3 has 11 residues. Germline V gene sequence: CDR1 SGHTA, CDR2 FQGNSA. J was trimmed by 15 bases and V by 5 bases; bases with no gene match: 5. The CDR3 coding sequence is TGTGCCAGCAGCCCTAGCGGGAAGGGGTTCTTC. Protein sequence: CASSPSGKGFF.

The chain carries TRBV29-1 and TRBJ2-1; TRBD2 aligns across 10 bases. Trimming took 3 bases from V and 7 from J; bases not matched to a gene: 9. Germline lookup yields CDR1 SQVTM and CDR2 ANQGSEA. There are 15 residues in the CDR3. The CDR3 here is CSVEASGRGRNEQFF. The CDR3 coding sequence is TGCAGCGTTGAGGCTAGCGGGAGAGGGAGAAATGAGCAGTTCTTC.

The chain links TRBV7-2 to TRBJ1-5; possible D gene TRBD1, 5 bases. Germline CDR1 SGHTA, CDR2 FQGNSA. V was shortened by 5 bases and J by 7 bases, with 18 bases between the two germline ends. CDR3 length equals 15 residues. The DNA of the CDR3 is TGTGCCAGCAGCGCCACGGTAGGGGAAGGCCAGCCCCAGCATTTT. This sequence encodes CASSATVGEGQPQHF.

The CDR3 loop reads CASSQQGEYEKLFF. The CDR3 DNA reads as TGTGCCAGCAGCCAACAGGGGGAGTATGAAAAACTGTTTTTT. The rearrangement uses TRBV7-9 and TRBJ1-4; 8 nucleotides match TRBD1. V was pared by 5 bases and J by 6 bases, with 5 bases of the junction left unmatched. This CDR3 region has 14 residues. Germline V gene data show CDR1 as SEHNR and CDR2 as FQNEAQ (reference sequence).

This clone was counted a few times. Here the CDR3 DNA reads TGTGCCAGCAGCTTCGACAGGGCATTAGGCACAGATACGCAGTATTTT. It yields the protein CASSFDRALGTDTQYF. The rearrangement uses TRBV11-2 and TRBJ2-3; 7 bases match TRBD1. This CDR3 has 16 amino acids. Per germline, CDR1 SGHAT and CDR2 FQNNGV. V shed 3 bases and J 1 base; nucleotides not matched to a gene: 7.

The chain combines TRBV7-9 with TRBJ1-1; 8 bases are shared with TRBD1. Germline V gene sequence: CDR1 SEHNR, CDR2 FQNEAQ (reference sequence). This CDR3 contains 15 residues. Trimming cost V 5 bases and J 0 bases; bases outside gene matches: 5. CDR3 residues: CASSPKDRVNTEAFF. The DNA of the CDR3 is TGTGCCAGCAGCCCAAAGGACAGGGTGAACACTGAAGCTTTCTTT.

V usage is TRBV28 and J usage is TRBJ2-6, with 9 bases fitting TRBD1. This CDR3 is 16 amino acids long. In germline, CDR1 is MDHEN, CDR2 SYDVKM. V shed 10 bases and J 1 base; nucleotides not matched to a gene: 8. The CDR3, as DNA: TGTGCCACCACACAGGGGGCCTTATCTGGGGCCAACGTCCTGACTTTC. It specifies CATTQGALSGANVLTF.

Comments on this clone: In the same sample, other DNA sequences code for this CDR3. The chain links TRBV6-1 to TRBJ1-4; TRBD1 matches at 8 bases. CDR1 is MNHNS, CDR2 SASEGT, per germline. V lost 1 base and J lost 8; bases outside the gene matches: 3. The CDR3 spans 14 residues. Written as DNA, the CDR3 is TGTGCCAGCAGTGAAGGGACAGGGTCCGAAAAACTGTTTTTT. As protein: CASSEGTGSEKLFF.

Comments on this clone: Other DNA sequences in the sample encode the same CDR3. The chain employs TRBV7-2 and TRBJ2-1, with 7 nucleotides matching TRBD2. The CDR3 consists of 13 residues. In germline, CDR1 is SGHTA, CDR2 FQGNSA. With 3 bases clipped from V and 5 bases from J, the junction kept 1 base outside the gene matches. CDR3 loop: CASSLGLNNEQFF. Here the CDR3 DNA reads TGTGCCAGCAGCTTGGGACTAAACAATGAGCAGTTCTTC.